The 6 T cell receptor beta chains presented below share a single source sample, sequenced in a study of blood T cell repertoires in COVID-19. The protocol was immunoSEQ multiplex PCR, while the TCRdb copy is restricted to in-frame clones and leaves out a portion. The sample gives about 250,000 clones, 85% of which show up once; around 9.8% is in the top ten. The material sequenced was PBMCs or T cells enriched from blood (not recorded which). The receptors originated from a woman in her fifties or sixties with acute COVID-19.

As DNA, the CDR3 is TGTGCCAGCAGTTACCCGGGACAGGGGGACTCACCCCTCCACTTT. Translating it yields CASSYPGQGDSPLHF. The chain has TRBV6-2 or TRBV6-3 and TRBJ1-6; 11 bases are shared with TRBD1. CDR1 is MNHEY, CDR2 SVGEGT, per germline. V shed 2 bases and J 10 bases; nucleotides not matched to a gene: 4. There are 15 residues in the CDR3.

The chain uses TRBV3-1 (or the pseudogene TRBV3-2) and TRBJ1-2; D remains unclear. With 0 bases removed from V and 10 bases from J, the gap between germline ends came to 18 bases. CDR1 is LGHDT and CDR2 is YNNKEL in the germline V gene (reference sequence). The CDR3 extends over 15 amino acids. The CDR3 DNA sequence: TGTGCCAGCAGCCAAGATAACGGTCACCCCTTTACCTACACCTTC. Amino acid sequence: CASSQDNGHPFTYTF.

CDR3 in DNA: TGTGCCAGCAGGGTGGAGGGGACTGGAAACACCATATATTTT. This translates into CASRVEGTGNTIYF. The chain has TRBV28 and TRBJ1-3; D may be TRBD1 (5 bases). The V end was cut by 6 bases, the J end by 2 bases, with 11 bases between. The germline gives CDR1 MDHEN, CDR2 SYDVKM. The CDR3 loop spans 14 amino acids.

The gene calls are TRBV5-1 and TRBJ1-1; tentatively, D is TRBD1 (6 bases). V shed 4 bases and J shed 5 bases, with 12 bases lying between them. The CDR3 contains 13 residues. Germline V gene lookup returns CDR1 SGHRS and CDR2 YFSETQ. As DNA, the CDR3 is TGCGCCAGCAGCCCAGGGGTTCAAACTGAAGCTTTCTTT. This codes for CASSPGVQTEAFF.

The chain joins TRBV6-4 to TRBJ1-1; D may be TRBD1 (6 bases). This CDR3 has 16 residues. CDR1 is MRHNA and CDR2 is SNTAGT in the germline V gene. V gave up 2 bases and J gave up 1 base, with 14 bases separating them. The CDR3 DNA follows: TGTGCCAGCAGTGACACAGGGAGGGTGTGGAACACTGAAGCTTTCTTT. It codes for CASSDTGRVWNTEAFF.

V and J are TRBV5-1 and TRBJ2-1, with TRBD1 matching over 7 bases. V was clipped by 4 bases and J by 2 bases; unmatched bases: 3. The CDR3 sequence is 14 residues long. Germline CDR1 is SGHRS and CDR2 is YFSETQ. CDR3 protein: CASSPGTAYNEQFF. CDR3 DNA: TGCGCCAGCAGCCCCGGGACAGCCTACAATGAGCAGTTCTTC.